The next 2 T cell receptor beta chains were all read from a single sample in a study of cytomegalovirus exposure and HLA in healthy donors. PCR primers comprised 60 Vbeta and 13 Jbeta primers. Clones were sequenced by immunoSEQ multiplex PCR, and TCRdb holds only the in-frame ones, with some missing. Here the sample spans 250,000 to 350,000 clones, 86% being singletons. The sequenced material came from PBMCs. The receptors were gathered from a middle-aged man in good health and CMV-seropositive.

The table lists this clone with a count of one. The chain carries TRBV6-5 and TRBJ1-2, with TRBD1 matching 7 bases. Germline assignment: CDR1 MNHEY and CDR2 SVGAGI. CDR3 length: 15 residues. With V trimmed by 2 bases and J by 2 bases, 5 bases remained unmatched. CDR3 bases: TGTGCCAGCAGTTACGGCAGGGGGATGAACTATGGCTACACCTTC. As protein: CASSYGRGMNYGYTF.

This rearrangement joins TRBV15 to TRBJ2-2; tentatively, D is TRBD2 (6 bases). This CDR3 contains 16 residues. The ends were cut back, 1 base at V and 0 bases at J, with 9 bases in the middle. From germline, CDR1 is LNHNV and CDR2 YYDKDF (reference sequence). The CDR3 bases are TGTGCCACCAGCAGAGGAGGCGGGACGAACACCGGGGAGCTGTTTTTT. Encoded protein: CATSRGGGTNTGELFF.